This note documents a single TCR beta chain sequence. At one end the junction does not follow the germline gene, possibly because of a read error. CDR3 length: 20 residues. CDR1 and CDR2 (germline): SSHAT, FNYEAQ (reference sequence). These data come from a study of shared clonotypes between healthy human individuals. Selected positively for CCR7 and CD45RO-negative, naive CD8 cells excluded terminally differentiated effector memory CD45RA+ cells. Libraries were prepared by immunoSEQ multiplex PCR; TCRdb keeps only in-frame clonotypes and omits some of them. The data hold 1.5 million to 2.5 million clones, with approximately 94% observed a single time.

What was sequenced was naive CD8+ T cells sorted from blood. The chain recombines TRBV7-7 with TRBJ1-5, with a weak D call TRBD1 (5 bases). This receptor was identified in a man younger than 35 in good health. The CDR3 sequence: CASSHPRRCHTGYSNQPQHF. CDR3 coding DNA: TGTGCTAGCAGCCATCCGCGGAGATGTCATACAGGTTATAGCAATCAGCCCCAGCATTTT.